This T cell receptor beta chain was sequenced for a study of CD8+ T cells in alopecia areata. About the study: Patients received oral tofacitinib, 5 to 10 mg twice daily, for moderate-to-severe alopecia areata. People stayed on tofacitinib for 6 to 18 months, then stopped the drug for 6 months.

Patients with alopecia areata provided lesional scalp punch biopsies as well as peripheral blood. This CDR3 region has 13 residues. The V gene's germline CDR1 is MNHNY and CDR2 SVGAGI (reference sequence). The V end was cut by 6 bases, the J end by 3 bases, with 12 bases between. Overall study results and limits: Clonality exceeded that of normal scalp in lesional scalp, most notably in alopecia totalis/universalis.

Extracted from the samples, RNA was reverse transcribed into cDNA to serve as the sequencing template. The repertoire was sequenced with immunoSEQ multiplex PCR; TCRdb's copy has only in-frame clones and lacks some. The table includes roughly 250,000 clones, roughly two thirds detected once. To note about this clone: The target antigen is unknown.

V gene TRBV6-6 combines with J gene TRBJ2-7; perhaps D is TRBD1 or TRBD2 (5 bases each). The source of this sequence is a human donor with alopecia areata. This specimen was CD4+ T cells sorted from blood, taken at week 0. As DNA, the CDR3 is TGTGCCAGCAGGTTCGACAGCGGCTACGAGCAGTACTTC. Translating gives CASRFDSGYEQYF.